The 27 T cell receptor beta chains given below trace back to one sample, sequenced in a study of type 1 and type 2 diabetes patients. Amplification started from genomic DNA. Amplification of the beta chain CDR3 used 30 forward and 13 reverse multiplex primers. TCRdb itself ran the multiplex PCR reads through MiXCR, one entry per CDR3 protein. This table has fewer than 300,000 distinct CDR3 sequences, roughly 50% appearing once. Sample: peripheral blood mononuclear cells (PBMCs). Every receptor here comes from a man aged 18 to 29 with type 2 diabetes.

In its sample, this clonotype was seen a few times. This rearrangement joins TRBV27 to TRBJ2-3, with a weak D call TRBD2 (5 bases). Germline assignment: CDR1 MNHEY and CDR2 SMNVEV (reference sequence). V lost 5 bases and J lost 6, with 12 bases in between. CDR3 length: 13 residues. In nucleotides, the CDR3 is TGTGCCAGCAGTCTTTTCGGGGTGGATACGCAGTATTTT. It is translated as CASSLFGVDTQYF.

This chain uses TRBV19 with TRBJ1-6, with D possibly TRBD1 on 5 matching bases. The CDR3 sequence is 18 residues long. CDR1 and CDR2 (germline): LNHDA, SQIVND (reference sequence). Trimming removed 1 base at V and 0 bases at J, with 13 bases between. The CDR3 nucleotides are TGTGCCAGTAGTATAGGGCAGGGAAAAAGCTCCTATAATTCACCCCTCCACTTT. It encodes CASSIGQGKSSYNSPLHF.

This clonotype was counted only a few times. The V call is TRBV20-1, the J call TRBJ1-4; D possibly corresponds to TRBD1 (5 bases). Germline V gene data show CDR1 as DFQATT and CDR2 as SNEGSKA (reference sequence). V was trimmed by 6 bases and J by 7 bases, leaving 15 bases between them. The CDR3 contains 13 residues. The CDR3 nucleotides read TGCAGTGCGGGTGAGGGGTTGAGTGAAAAACTGTTTTTT. It is translated as CSAGEGLSEKLFF.

V and J are TRBV20-1 and TRBJ2-7; tentatively, D is TRBD1 or TRBD2 (5 bases each). V was cut by 0 bases and J by 7 bases, with 7 bases left in between. Germline V gives CDR1 DFQATT, CDR2 SNEGSKA (reference sequence). The CDR3 sequence is 11 residues long. CDR3 DNA: TGCAGTGCTAGAGATGAGGGGGAGCAGTACTTC. Its translation is CSARDEGEQYF.

This clonotype was observed a handful of times. In nucleotides, the CDR3 is TGTGCCAGTAGTGGCGGCCGGGGGCCCACAGAGCAGTACTTC. Translated, it gives CASSGGRGPTEQYF. The gene calls are TRBV19 and TRBJ2-7; either TRBD1 or TRBD2 may fit D (6 bases each). Germline-derived CDR1 and CDR2 are LNHDA and SQIVND (reference sequence). The CDR3 consists of 14 residues. V lost 5 bases and J 7 bases, leaving 18 bases between the germline ends.

This clonotype was found a few times. The chain recombines TRBV12-3 or TRBV12-4 with TRBJ1-1; D gene unclear. V lost 2 bases, J lost 5 bases, and 9 bases lay in between. The CDR3 is made up of 13 amino acids. CDR3 region: CASSLPGNTEAFF. CDR3 nucleotides: TGTGCCAGCAGTTTACCGGGTAATACTGAAGCTTTCTTT.

This clonotype showed up just once. The genes are TRBV19 and TRBJ2-7; weak D call: TRBD2 (6 bases). Trimming left V 9 bases short and J 2 bases short, with 17 bases between. The CDR3 has 14 amino acids. Germline CDR1 and CDR2: LNHDA and SQIVND (reference sequence). CDR3 DNA sequence: TGTGCCAGCTCTGGAGGAGGGGAGACCTACGAGCAGTACTTC. It translates to CASSGGGETYEQYF.

Only a few counts were recorded for this clonotype. This CDR3 is CAWSSEVRGNNNEQFF. In nucleotides, the CDR3 is TGTGCCTGGAGCTCAGAGGTCCGGGGAAACAACAATGAGCAGTTCTTC. The rearrangement joins TRBV30 to TRBJ2-1; weak D call: TRBD2 (5 bases). CDR1 GTSNPN and CDR2 SVGIG come from the germline V gene (reference sequence). V lost 3 bases and J lost 5, with 20 bases in between. The CDR3 runs to 16 residues.

With respect to this clonotype: A much larger clone lies one base from this, so it may be a read error. The chain couples TRBV15 to TRBJ2-5; TRBD1 matches at 10 bases. CDR3 size: 15 residues. V shed 1 base, J shed 4 bases, and the junction held 3 bases outside the gene matches. Germline V lookup: CDR1 LNHNV, CDR2 YYDKDF (reference sequence). The CDR3 DNA reads TGTGCCACCAGCAGAGCCGGGACAGGGGCAGAGACCCAGTACTTC. Encoded protein: CATSRAGTGAETQYF.

This clonotype was observed a few times. The CDR3 region has the DNA TGTGCCAGTAGTATTTCGGGACAGTCCAACACTGAAGCTTTCTTT. Protein sequence: CASSISGQSNTEAFF. The genes are TRBV19 and TRBJ1-1; TRBD1 matches at 7 bases. V was clipped by 3 bases and J by 2 bases; unmatched bases: 6. The germline V gene has CDR1 LNHDA and CDR2 SQIVND (reference sequence). The CDR3 has 15 amino acids. The whole variable domain, remainder taken from reference TRBV19 and TRBJ1-1, is DGGITQSPKYLFRKEGQNVTLSCEQNLNHDAMYWYRQDPGQGLRLIYYSQIVNDFQKGDIAEGYSVSREKKESFPLTVTSAQKNPTAFYLCASSISGQSNTEAFFGQGTRLTVV.

Here the CDR3 DNA reads TGCAGTGCTAGAGAAACAGGGATGTACTATGGCTACACCTTC. This gives the protein CSARETGMYYGYTF. The chain links TRBV20-1 to TRBJ1-2; TRBD1 is a possible D gene (6 bases). The germline CDR1 and CDR2 sequences are DFQATT and SNEGSKA (reference sequence). V lost 0 bases and J 3 bases, leaving 11 bases between the germline ends. The CDR3 sequence is 14 residues long.

In this sample, this clonotype turned up a few times. The chain is built from TRBV5-1 and TRBJ1-6, with D unclear. This CDR3 has 13 amino acids. The germline CDR1 and CDR2 sequences are SGHRS and YFSETQ. V shed 0 bases and J shed 12 bases, with 10 bases lying between them. The CDR3 here is CASSLGTELPLHF. In DNA form, the CDR3 reads TGCGCCAGCAGCTTGGGGACGGAGCTACCCCTCCACTTT.

The gene calls are TRBV20-1 and TRBJ1-2; 8 bases map to TRBD1. The CDR3 is 13 residues long. In germline, CDR1 is DFQATT, CDR2 SNEGSKA (reference sequence). The V gene end was trimmed by 4 bases and the J gene end by 7 bases; junction bases not matched to a gene: 8. The CDR3 DNA is TGCAGTGCTACCCTACGGACAGGGTTTGGCTACACCTTC. The encoded protein is CSATLRTGFGYTF.

This clonotype was seen a few times. This chain links TRBV7-6 with TRBJ2-3, with D possibly matching TRBD2 (5 bases). From germline, CDR1 is SGHVS and CDR2 FNYEAQ. The CDR3 has 13 amino acids. Trimming took off 0 bases at V and 4 bases at J, with 5 bases between the two ends. CDR3 sequence: CASSLAGADTQYF. DNA of the CDR3: TGTGCCAGCAGCTTAGCCGGGGCAGATACGCAGTATTTT.

The chain employs TRBV10-3 and TRBJ2-3; D possibly corresponds to TRBD1 (5 bases). The CDR3 spans 13 residues. Germline values: CDR1 ENHRY, CDR2 SYGVKD. Trimming pared 6 bases from V and 5 bases from J, leaving 12 bases between. The CDR3 protein is CAIRGLLEDTQYF. The CDR3 DNA reads as TGTGCCATCAGGGGGCTTTTAGAAGATACGCAGTATTTT.

CDR3 coding DNA: TGTGCCAGCAGCGAGCAGGGATTTACCTACGAGCAGTACTTC. This translates into CASSEQGFTYEQYF. The chain combines TRBV5-8 with TRBJ2-7; D possibly corresponds to TRBD1 (5 bases). The CDR3 has 14 amino acids. Trimming removed 4 bases at V and 2 bases at J, with 13 bases between. Germline V CDR1 and CDR2: SGHTS, YDEGEE.

V usage is TRBV6-5 and J usage is TRBJ2-7; D may be TRBD2 (7 bases). Per germline, CDR1 MNHEY and CDR2 SVGAGI. The V gene lost 2 bases and the J gene lost 7 bases, with 12 bases spanning the gap. The CDR3 has 13 residues. CDR3 DNA sequence: TGTGCCAGCAGTTACGGGGGGGCAAATGAGCAGTACTTC. This translates into CASSYGGANEQYF.

This chain links TRBV2 with TRBJ2-7; 8 bases are shared with TRBD2. V shed 4 bases and J 3 bases; nucleotides not matched to a gene: 5. This CDR3 spans 14 amino acids. Germline CDR1 is SNHLY and CDR2 is FYNNEI. For the CDR3, the DNA is TGTGCCAGCAGTGGGACTAGCTCCTTCTACGAGCAGTACTTC. Its protein is CASSGTSSFYEQYF.

This clonotype was seen a few times. The rearrangement joins TRBV20-1 to TRBJ2-7; 7 nucleotides line up with TRBD1. Germline V lookup: CDR1 DFQATT, CDR2 SNEGSKA (reference sequence). V gave up 1 base and J gave up 3 bases; unmatched junction bases: 9. The CDR3 spans 15 residues. CDR3 protein: CSARARTGNFYEQYF. CDR3 in DNA: TGCAGTGCTAGAGCCAGGACAGGAAATTTCTACGAGCAGTACTTC.

This clonotype was seen more than once but under ten times. The chain uses TRBV30 and TRBJ2-3; D possibly corresponds to TRBD2 (6 bases). CDR3 length: 15 residues. V lost 1 base to trimming and J lost 3 bases, with 14 bases between them. Germline lookup yields CDR1 GTSNPN and CDR2 SVGIG (reference sequence). CDR3 bases: TGTGCCTGGAGTGATAGCGGAGACATTACAGATACGCAGTATTTT. Translation gives CAWSDSGDITDTQYF.

This clonotype was counted between two and nine times. V and J are TRBV4-3 and TRBJ2-7, with TRBD2 as a possible D gene (5 bases). Per the germline V gene, CDR1 is LGHNA and CDR2 is YSLEER. Trimming stripped 2 bases from V and 2 bases from J, with 10 bases between. This CDR3 is 14 amino acids long. The CDR3: CASSQTASPYEQYF. The DNA of the CDR3 is TGCGCCAGCAGCCAAACAGCTAGCCCCTACGAGCAGTACTTC.

The chain couples TRBV7-7 to TRBJ2-5; TRBD2 matches at 8 bases. This CDR3 is 15 amino acids long. Germline V gives CDR1 SSHAT, CDR2 FNYEAQ (reference sequence). V dropped 6 bases and J dropped 3; count of bases not matched to a gene: 9. CDR3 DNA: TGTGCCAGCAGGTCATTAGCGGGAATCGAAGAGACCCAGTACTTC. Amino acids: CASRSLAGIEETQYF.

The genes are TRBV5-1 and TRBJ2-5; TRBD2 agrees at 8 bases. The germline V gene encodes CDR1 SGHRS and CDR2 YFSETQ. There are 15 residues in the CDR3. J gave up 6 bases and V 3 bases, and 10 bases lay outside the gene matches. CDR3 bases: TGCGCCAGCAGCTCGAGCGGGAGTGGGCAAAAGACCCAGTACTTC. Residues: CASSSSGSGQKTQYF.

The V call is TRBV6-1, the J call TRBJ1-5; D might be TRBD1 (5 bases). Germline CDR1 is MNHNS and CDR2 is SASEGT. The length of the CDR3 is 16 residues. Trimming removed 6 bases from V and 0 bases from J, with 15 bases in between. The CDR3 DNA follows: TGTGCCAGCAGACGACAGCCTGAAAATAGCAATCAGCCCCAGCATTTT. The encoded protein is CASRRQPENSNQPQHF.

This clonotype was observed many times. The gene calls are TRBV7-2 and TRBJ1-6, with a tentative D call TRBD1 (5 bases). From germline, CDR1 is SGHTA and CDR2 FQGNSA. Trimming removed 3 bases at V and 4 bases at J, with 10 bases between. CDR3 length: 15 residues. CDR3 DNA: TGTGCCAGCAGCTTGACAGCTAGTTATAATTCACCCCTCCACTTT. Translating gives CASSLTASYNSPLHF.

CDR3 DNA sequence: TGCAGCGCTGGGGCCTCCGGGGAGCAGTACTTC. Protein: CSAGASGEQYF. The V and J genes are TRBV29-1 and TRBJ2-7; D possibly corresponds to TRBD1 (5 bases). CDR3 length: 11 amino acids. V dropped 7 bases and J dropped 7 bases, with 14 bases sitting between them. Germline V CDR1 and CDR2: SQVTM, ANQGSEA.

A few counts support this clonotype. The V gene is TRBV19, the J gene TRBJ2-7; D is ambiguous. Per germline, CDR1 LNHDA and CDR2 SQIVND (reference sequence). The V end lost 4 bases, the J end lost 6 bases, and 16 bases lay between the germline ends. The CDR3 runs 14 residues. CDR3 residues: CASSRGPVSVEQYF. The CDR3, as DNA: TGTGCCAGTAGTAGGGGTCCTGTTTCTGTCGAGCAGTACTTC.